This T cell receptor (beta chain) was recovered during a study of blood T cells in healthy people across ages. This clonotype was found a few times. Its antigen is not known. V gave up 6 bases and J gave up 0 bases; unmatched junction bases: 9. Germline values: CDR1 MNHEY, CDR2 SVGEGT. CDR3 length equals 16 residues. It was with a sample-barcoded 5' primer and a J-beta primer mix that a second PCR of roughly 7 to 12 cycles was run. A single record per CDR3 protein comes from TCRdb applying MiXCR to the 5' RACE reads. The repertoire has about 1,800,000 distinct CDR3 sequences, 28% of them found once; the top ten carry about 7.7%. Study conclusions and caveats: Greater diversity and more naive CD4+ cells were seen in long-lived donors than in aged donors.

Every sample gave at least 5 micrograms of total RNA when it was extracted. The rearrangement joins TRBV6-2 or TRBV6-3 to TRBJ2-7; 9 positions agree with TRBD2. This sequence originates from a woman between 25 and 40 years old in good health. Material: blood. The CDR3 loop is CASRPPLAGSSYEQYF. The CDR3 DNA reads as TGTGCCAGCAGACCCCCTCTAGCGGGAAGCTCCTACGAGCAGTACTTC.